A single sample is the source of the 25 T cell receptor beta chains below, sequenced in a study of OX40 agonist ivuxolimab in advanced cancers. Profiling relied on immunoSEQ multiplex PCR, and the TCRdb table lists in-frame clones only, not all of them. Of under 50,000 clones in the sample, 65% to 85% are singletons; the top ten hold 5.1%. The material was CD4+ or CD8+ T cells sorted from blood, obtained in a trial of the OX40 agonist ivuxolimab. The receptors stem from an adult with an advanced solid tumor such as melanoma, head and neck, liver or kidney cancer.

CDR3 in amino acids: CASSFFKPGQGFTEAFF. CDR3 DNA: TGTGCCAGCAGTTTTTTCAAGCCGGGACAGGGGTTTACTGAAGCTTTCTTT. The chain employs TRBV27 and TRBJ1-1, with 10 bases fitting TRBD1. The germline V gene encodes CDR1 MNHEY and CDR2 SMNVEV (reference sequence). Trimming cost V 3 bases and J 5 bases; bases outside gene matches: 12. The length of the CDR3 is 17 residues.

The gene calls are TRBV12-5 and TRBJ2-4; 9 nucleotides agree with TRBD2. The CDR3 contains 16 residues. Germline V gene sequence: CDR1 LGHNT, CDR2 FRNRAP. V shed 0 bases, J shed 6 bases, and the junction held 6 bases outside the gene matches. The CDR3 sequence is CASGLVRREGGNIQYF. The CDR3 DNA follows: TGTGCTAGTGGTTTGGTACGGCGGGAGGGTGGAAACATTCAGTACTTC.

With respect to this clone: This is likely an artifact of a read error, given a far larger clone one base away. The J gene is TRBJ2-1, the V gene TRBV5-6; tentative D call: TRBD2 (5 bases). The CDR3 totals 14 residues. CDR1 and CDR2 (germline): SGHDT, YYEEEE. Trimming took 3 bases from V and 3 from J, leaving 10 bases between them. The CDR3 DNA follows: TGTGCCAGCAGCTCCCAACTAGTCTACAATGAGCAGTTCTTC. Protein: CASSSQLVYNEQFF.

This chain uses TRBV28 with TRBJ2-6, with no clear D. Trimming removed 3 bases from V and 0 bases from J, with 3 bases in between. Germline values: CDR1 MDHEN, CDR2 SYDVKM. CDR3 length: 14 residues. This CDR3 is CASSLGSGANVLTF. The DNA for the CDR3 is TGTGCCAGCAGTTTGGGCTCTGGGGCCAACGTCCTGACTTTC.

This chain connects TRBV11-2 to TRBJ1-1; D gene unclear. The CDR3 covers 14 residues. CDR1 and CDR2 from the germline V gene are SGHAT and FQNNGV. V lost 5 bases and J 6 bases, leaving 16 bases between the germline ends. This CDR3 reads CASSPSSVQAEAFF. As DNA, the CDR3 is TGTGCCAGCAGCCCGAGCAGTGTTCAAGCTGAAGCTTTCTTT.

The chain combines TRBV6-1 with TRBJ1-1, with no clear D. The germline CDR1 and CDR2 sequences are MNHNS and SASEGT. The germline V and J ends were trimmed by 2 bases and 10 bases, with 14 bases remaining between them. This CDR3 region has 13 residues. CDR3 sequence: CASSESSVRGAFF. Written as DNA, the CDR3 is TGTGCCAGCAGTGAATCTTCGGTGCGGGGAGCTTTCTTT.

The genes are TRBV6-1 and TRBJ1-6; D not resolved. Germline values: CDR1 MNHNS, CDR2 SASEGT. Trimming removed 4 bases from V and 2 bases from J, with 15 bases in between. The length of the CDR3 is 17 residues. This chain's CDR3 is CASSGPPGRTYNSPLHF. As DNA, the CDR3 is TGTGCCAGCAGTGGGCCCCCAGGACGGACCTATAATTCACCCCTCCACTTT.

The V gene is TRBV11-3, the J gene TRBJ1-1; D is undetermined. The CDR3 has 14 amino acids. Germline values: CDR1 SGHNT, CDR2 YENEEA. Between the trimmed V and J ends, which lost 0 bases and 0 bases, there was a span of 5 bases. The CDR3: CASSLDRMNTEAFF. The CDR3 DNA reads as TGTGCCAGCAGCTTAGATCGCATGAACACTGAAGCTTTCTTT.

V is TRBV11-3 and J is TRBJ2-5, with 9 bases matching TRBD2. Per the germline V gene, CDR1 is SGHNT and CDR2 is YENEEA. This CDR3 comprises 15 residues. Unmatched junction bases numbered 1, after V lost 1 base and J lost 1 base. The CDR3: CASSLGGRAQETQYF. The CDR3 nucleotides read TGTGCCAGCAGCTTAGGCGGGAGGGCCCAAGAGACCCAGTACTTC.

The chain is built from TRBV5-6 and TRBJ1-6; D gene unclear. The V gene lost 4 bases and the J gene lost 12 bases, with 11 bases spanning the gap. The CDR3 is 12 residues long. CDR1 SGHDT and CDR2 YYEEEE come from the germline V gene. DNA for the CDR3: TGTGCCAGCAGCCCCACCCGAGGACCCCTCCACTTT. Translating gives CASSPTRGPLHF. The full variable domain, in which reference TRBV5-6 and TRBJ1-6 provide the parts outside the CDR3, is DAGVTQSPTHLIKTRGQQVTLRCSPKSGHDTVSWYQQALGQGPQFIFQYYEEEERQRGNFPDRFSGHQFPNYSSELNVNALLLGDSALYLCASSPTRGPLHFGNGTRLTVT.

J is TRBJ1-2 and V is TRBV5-8, with TRBD1 as a possible D gene (6 bases). CDR1 is SGHTS, CDR2 YDEGEE, per germline. Trimming took 4 bases from V and 5 from J, leaving 9 bases between them. The CDR3 length is 12 residues. CDR3: CASSTGQYGYTF. The CDR3 region has the DNA TGTGCCAGCAGCACCGGACAGTATGGCTACACCTTC.

This clone appeared a few times. The CDR3 spells CAWSVGDTLSYNEQFF. In DNA form, the CDR3 reads TGTGCCTGGAGTGTCGGGGACACGCTCTCCTACAATGAGCAGTTCTTC. The V call is TRBV30, the J call TRBJ2-1, with D possibly matching TRBD1 (6 bases). CDR1 is GTSNPN, CDR2 SVGIG, per germline (reference sequence). V was trimmed by 0 bases and J by 0 bases, leaving 12 bases between them. CDR3 length: 16 residues.

The chain recombines TRBV6-1 with TRBJ1-1; possibly TRBD1 for D (5 bases). Trimming cost V 6 bases and J 7 bases, with 21 bases left between them. Germline V lookup: CDR1 MNHNS, CDR2 SASEGT. The CDR3 sequence is 15 residues long. In DNA form, the CDR3 reads TGTGCCAGCAGCTTCTGGGGGACGGAAGAGTATGAAGCTTTCTTT. Residues: CASSFWGTEEYEAFF.

J is TRBJ1-1 and V is TRBV4-1, with a possible D match to TRBD1 (6 bases). Germline V gene data show CDR1 as MGHRA and CDR2 as YSYEKL. The CDR3 is 16 amino acids. Trimming left V 4 bases short and J 5 bases short, with 20 bases between. The CDR3 loop is CASSPRRGEGITEAFF. DNA of the CDR3: TGCGCCAGCAGCCCGAGAAGGGGGGAGGGTATTACTGAAGCTTTCTTT.

The genes are TRBV6-5 and TRBJ1-3; D uncertain. The CDR3 runs 12 residues. The V and J ends lost 7 bases and 1 base respectively, with 5 bases between them. The germline gives CDR1 MNHEY, CDR2 SVGAGI. CDR3: CASISSGNTIYF. The DNA of the CDR3 is TGTGCCAGCATAAGTTCTGGAAACACCATATATTTT.

This sequence joins TRBV19 and TRBJ1-6; weak D call: TRBD1 (5 bases). This CDR3 contains 14 residues. CDR1 is LNHDA, CDR2 SQIVND, per germline (reference sequence). Trimming removed 8 bases at V and 7 bases at J, with 15 bases between. The CDR3 loop is CASGERGRNSPLHF. The CDR3 DNA sequence: TGTGCCAGTGGCGAAAGGGGTAGGAATTCACCCCTCCACTTT.

The chain couples TRBV19 to TRBJ1-5; no clear D. The CDR3 has 16 residues. Germline V gene lookup returns CDR1 LNHDA and CDR2 SQIVND (reference sequence). Trimming shortened V by 7 bases and J by 0 bases, and 16 bases separated the two germline ends. CDR3 sequence reads: CASKVGYSYSNQPQHF. As DNA, the CDR3 is TGTGCCAGTAAGGTGGGCTACAGCTATAGCAATCAGCCCCAGCATTTT.

The DNA of the CDR3 is TGCGCCAGCAGCTTTTCTCCGGGACAATCCTATGGCTACACCTTC. It translates to CASSFSPGQSYGYTF. The chain couples TRBV5-1 to TRBJ1-2; D is possibly TRBD1 (6 bases). The germline V gene encodes CDR1 SGHRS and CDR2 YFSETQ. Deletions cut 2 bases from V and 4 bases from J, with 15 bases between. The CDR3 covers 15 residues.

The chain combines TRBV4-2 with TRBJ2-3; D is undetermined. V lost 0 bases, J lost 3 bases, and 7 bases lay in between. This CDR3 comprises 14 residues. The germline gives CDR1 LGHNA, CDR2 YNFKEQ. The CDR3 DNA sequence: TGTGCCAGCAGCCAAGATTGGGGAACAGATACGCAGTATTTT. It specifies CASSQDWGTDTQYF.

The chain combines TRBV4-3 with TRBJ2-1; D remains ambiguous. Trimming took 3 bases from V and 1 from J, leaving 10 bases between them. There are 15 residues in the CDR3. In germline, CDR1 is LGHNA, CDR2 YSLEER. The CDR3 sequence is CASSHDASSYNEQFF. CDR3 nucleotides: TGCGCCAGCAGCCATGACGCGTCTTCCTACAATGAGCAGTTCTTC.

The genes are TRBV11-3 and TRBJ1-2; a weak D match, TRBD1 (6 bases). The length of the CDR3 is 14 residues. Germline CDR1 reads SGHNT; CDR2 reads YENEEA. V was pared by 7 bases and J by 3 bases, with 15 bases between. The CDR3 spells CASTRLGADYGYTF. The DNA for the CDR3 is TGTGCCAGCACCCGGCTGGGGGCAGACTATGGCTACACCTTC.

The rearrangement joins TRBV18 to TRBJ2-6; D not certain. Germline lookup yields CDR1 KGHSH and CDR2 LQKENI. CDR3 length: 16 residues. The ends were cut back, 3 bases at V and 0 bases at J, with 9 bases in the middle. The CDR3 DNA follows: TGTGCCAGCTCACCCGATAGCATCTCTGGGGCCAACGTCCTGACTTTC. It specifies CASSPDSISGANVLTF.

V and J are TRBV28 and TRBJ1-5; no definite D call. The CDR3 totals 12 residues. Germline V CDR1 and CDR2: MDHEN, SYDVKM. The germline V and J ends were trimmed by 4 bases and 2 bases, with 3 bases remaining between them. As DNA, the CDR3 is TGTGCCAGCAGTTGGGGCAATCAGCCCCAGCATTTT. Translation gives CASSWGNQPQHF.

The chain carries TRBV7-2 and TRBJ2-7; D possibly corresponds to TRBD2 (6 bases). CDR3 length: 12 residues. Germline V gene data show CDR1 as SGHTA and CDR2 as FQGNSA. The ends were cut back, 5 bases at V and 7 bases at J, with 12 bases in the middle. CDR3 region: CASSPLAREQYF. In DNA, the CDR3 is TGTGCCAGCAGCCCCCTAGCGAGGGAGCAGTACTTC.

V is TRBV19 and J is TRBJ1-2; 7 bases agree with TRBD1. After removal of 3 bases from V and 1 base from J, the junction contained 17 bases not matched to a gene. The CDR3 sequence is 19 residues long. Germline-derived CDR1 and CDR2 are LNHDA and SQIVND (reference sequence). The CDR3 DNA sequence: TGTGCCAGTAGTATCTTCCGGCCGGGACAGACGAAAATTAACTATGGCTACACCTTC. Amino acid sequence: CASSIFRPGQTKINYGYTF.